This T cell receptor beta chain is drawn from a study of early T cells in non-severe SARS-CoV-2 infection. The wider study: RNA in bulk from unsorted whole blood was sequenced, and chains were unpaired.

The length of the CDR3 is 13 residues. CDR1 is SGDLS, CDR2 YYNGEE, per germline. Comments on this clonotype: This may be a read error, as it is one base from a much larger clone.

TCRdb re-derived calls from the 5' RACE reads in MiXCR, one entry per CDR3 protein. The repertoire holds around 76,000 distinct CDR3 sequences, approximately 11% seen once, with over 3.5% in the top ten. The source material was whole blood. The chain recombines TRBV9 with TRBJ2-7; D possibly corresponds to TRBD1 (5 bases). This receptor was identified in an adult who was a healthcare worker with PCR-confirmed SARS-CoV-2 infection or an uninfected control (not recorded which). The CDR3 DNA reads TGTGCCTGCAGCGTAGCTACAAGGGGCGAGCAGTACTTC. It translates to CACSVATRGEQYF.